The 27 T cell receptor beta chains given below trace back to one sample, sequenced in a study of T cell responses to AZD1222 COVID-19 vaccine. This table comes from immunoSEQ multiplex PCR, and its TCRdb copy is limited to in-frame clones, with some not included. This sample has around 79,000 clones, with nearly 90% found just once. Sequenced material: peripheral blood, taken on day 0 of AZD1222 vaccination. These receptors were taken from an adult in good health.

The V call is TRBV5-1, the J call TRBJ2-5; TRBD2 matches at 10 bases. With 0 bases clipped from V and 1 base from J, the junction kept 3 bases outside the gene matches. From germline, CDR1 is SGHRS and CDR2 YFSETQ. The CDR3 is made up of 16 amino acids. The CDR3 region is CASSLATSGTQETQYF. The CDR3 DNA reads TGCGCCAGCAGCTTGGCCACTAGCGGGACCCAAGAGACCCAGTACTTC.

V gene TRBV4-1 combines with J gene TRBJ1-4; D is uncertain. This CDR3 has 15 amino acids. Germline CDR1 MGHRA, CDR2 YSYEKL. The V gene lost 1 base and the J gene lost 8 bases, with 14 bases spanning the gap. In nucleotides, the CDR3 is TGCGCCAGCAGCCAAGTTGTGGGCGGTAACGAAAAACTGTTTTTT. Translation: CASSQVVGGNEKLFF.

The CDR3 loop is CASSSRDSGRAYNEQFF. DNA for the CDR3: TGTGCCAGCAGCTCAAGGGATAGCGGGAGGGCCTACAATGAGCAGTTCTTC. This rearrangement joins TRBV7-6 to TRBJ2-1, with 11 bases fitting TRBD2. Germline V CDR1 and CDR2: SGHVS, FNYEAQ. J lost 2 bases, V lost 4 bases, and 7 bases had no gene match. The CDR3 totals 17 residues.

This clone turned up a few times. This chain connects TRBV2 to TRBJ1-5, with D possibly matching TRBD1 (5 bases). The CDR3 sequence is 14 residues long. Germline CDR1 reads SNHLY; CDR2 reads FYNNEI. V was clipped by 2 bases and J by 5 bases, with 10 bases between them. CDR3 sequence (DNA): TGTGCCAGCAGTGAAACGGCGGGGGATCAGCCCCAGCATTTT. This encodes CASSETAGDQPQHF. The entire variable domain, with the rest obtained from reference TRBV2 and TRBJ1-5, is as follows: EPEVTQTPSHQVTQMGQEVILRCVPISNHLYFYWYRQILGQKVEFLVSFYNNEISEKSEIFDDQFSVERPDGSNFTLKIRSTKLEDSAMYFCASSETAGDQPQHFGDGTRLSIL.

The rearrangement joins TRBV6-5 to TRBJ2-7; D remains ambiguous. Germline values: CDR1 MNHEY, CDR2 SVGAGI. The CDR3 extends over 15 amino acids. The germline V and J ends were trimmed by 2 bases and 1 base, with 12 bases remaining between them. DNA for the CDR3: TGTGCCAGCAGTTACCTCGAAGGACGGTCCTACGAGCAGTACTTC. It specifies CASSYLEGRSYEQYF.

V is TRBV7-8 and J is TRBJ2-1, with D unclear. Germline-derived CDR1 and CDR2 are SGHVS and FQNEAQ. V was pared by 5 bases and J by 1 base, with 12 bases between. The CDR3 contains 15 residues. The CDR3 DNA reads as TGTGCCAGCAGCCCCCTCGCAGGTTCCTACAATGAGCAGTTCTTC. Translation: CASSPLAGSYNEQFF.

The chain couples TRBV20-1 to TRBJ1-2; 7 bases align to TRBD1. V lost 3 bases and J lost 2; bases outside the gene matches: 3. In germline, CDR1 is DFQATT, CDR2 SNEGSKA (reference sequence). The CDR3 consists of 13 residues. This CDR3 is CSASEQGNYGYTF. CDR3 DNA sequence: TGCAGTGCTAGTGAACAGGGGAACTATGGCTACACCTTC.

The V call is TRBV7-2, the J call TRBJ2-2, with 7 nucleotides matching TRBD2. Trimming removed 7 bases from V and 1 base from J; junction bases left unmatched: 6. The CDR3 runs 15 residues. The germline CDR1 and CDR2 sequences are SGHTA and FQGNSA. The chain's CDR3 is CASTPPSGNTGELFF. The CDR3 region has the DNA TGTGCCAGCACCCCACCTAGCGGGAACACCGGGGAGCTGTTTTTT. Complete variable domain (other parts from reference TRBV7-2 and TRBJ2-2): GAGVSQSPSNKVTEKGKDVELRCDPISGHTALYWYRQSLGQGLEFLIYFQGNSAPDKSGLPSDRFSAERTGGSVSTLTIQRTQQEDSAVYLCASTPPSGNTGELFFGEGSRLTVL.

The chain employs TRBV5-1 and TRBJ2-7; unclear D gene. V was pared by 2 bases and J by 3 bases, with 3 bases between. From germline, CDR1 is SGHRS and CDR2 YFSETQ. This CDR3 region has 11 residues. This CDR3 reads CASSFHYEQYF. The CDR3 nucleotides read TGCGCCAGCAGCTTTCACTACGAGCAGTACTTC.

The V and J genes are TRBV7-6 and TRBJ1-2; no firm D call. The CDR3 is 12 amino acids. Trimming shortened V by 5 bases and J by 5 bases, and 9 bases separated the two germline ends. Looked up from germline, CDR1 is SGHVS and CDR2 is FNYEAQ. Here the CDR3 reads CASSNSGYGYTF. The CDR3 DNA reads TGTGCCAGCAGCAACTCCGGGTATGGCTACACCTTC.

The CDR3 loop is CASSLKSRGQGASYNSPLHF. CDR3 DNA: TGTGCCAGCAGTTTAAAAAGTCGAGGGCAGGGGGCTTCCTATAATTCACCCCTCCACTTT. The gene calls are TRBV27 and TRBJ1-6; 8 bases align to TRBD1. Germline CDR1 MNHEY, CDR2 SMNVEV (reference sequence). The CDR3 is made up of 20 amino acids. The ends lost 2 bases at V and 1 base at J; junction bases unmatched: 13.

The genes are TRBV11-3 and TRBJ2-1; D is unclear. Trimming left V 5 bases short and J 4 bases short, with 15 bases between. The CDR3 loop spans 15 amino acids. In germline, CDR1 is SGHNT, CDR2 YENEEA. The CDR3 protein is CASSIRRTAYNEQFF. The CDR3 DNA follows: TGTGCCAGCAGCATTAGACGGACGGCGTACAATGAGCAGTTCTTC. Variable domain in full (rest from reference TRBV11-3 and TRBJ2-1): EAGVVQSPRYKIIEKKQPVAFWCNPISGHNTLYWYLQNLGQGPELLIRYENEEAVDDSQLPKDRFSAERLKGVDSTLKIQPAELGDSAVYLCASSIRRTAYNEQFFGPGTRLTVL.

The rearrangement uses TRBV20-1 and TRBJ2-1; no clear D. CDR1 is DFQATT and CDR2 is SNEGSKA in the germline V gene (reference sequence). Trimming pared 5 bases from V and 4 bases from J, leaving 3 bases between. There are 10 residues in the CDR3. The CDR3 region has the DNA TGCAGTGCTTTATACAATGAGCAGTTCTTC. Translated: CSALYNEQFF.

This chain uses TRBV18 with TRBJ2-1; TRBD2 is a possible D gene (6 bases). V lost 0 bases and J 0 bases, leaving 12 bases between the germline ends. In germline, CDR1 is KGHSH, CDR2 LQKENI. There are 17 residues in the CDR3. Here the CDR3 reads CASSPPRGGSSYNEQFF. CDR3 DNA sequence: TGTGCCAGCTCACCACCTCGGGGAGGTAGCTCCTACAATGAGCAGTTCTTC.

The CDR3 region is CASSSPPGFDSSGANVLTF. The CDR3 DNA sequence: TGTGCCAGTAGCTCCCCTCCGGGATTTGATAGCTCTGGGGCCAACGTCCTGACTTTC. This chain uses TRBV19 with TRBJ2-6, with D possibly matching TRBD2 (5 bases). The CDR3 consists of 19 residues. Germline V gene data show CDR1 as LNHDA and CDR2 as SQIVND (reference sequence). V gave up 6 bases and J gave up 0 bases, with 21 bases separating them.

This chain joins TRBV19 and TRBJ2-3, with unresolved D. The germline CDR1 and CDR2 sequences are LNHDA and SQIVND (reference sequence). This CDR3 has 13 amino acids. V gave up 3 bases and J gave up 8 bases, with 12 bases separating them. The CDR3 bases are TGTGCCAGTAGTATCCCTCCCTATGGTACGCAGTATTTT. As protein: CASSIPPYGTQYF. Combining the CDR3 with reference TRBV19 and TRBJ2-3 gives the whole variable domain DGGITQSPKYLFRKEGQNVTLSCEQNLNHDAMYWYRQDPGQGLRLIYYSQIVNDFQKGDIAEGYSVSREKKESFPLTVTSAQKNPTAFYLCASSIPPYGTQYFGPGTRLTVL.

This chain links TRBV21-1 with TRBJ1-2. TRBV21-1 represents a pseudogene. The CDR3 loop spans 11 amino acids. CDR3 residues: CASSKLWGYTF. The CDR3 DNA follows: TGTGCCAGCAGCAAATTGTGGGGCTACACCTTC.

The chain recombines TRBV19 with TRBJ2-2; D call uncertain. Trimming took off 10 bases at V and 1 base at J, with 13 bases between the two ends. The V gene's germline CDR1 is LNHDA and CDR2 SQIVND (reference sequence). This CDR3 spans 14 amino acids. The CDR3 loop is CATINSENTGELFF. The CDR3 coding sequence is TGTGCCACGATAAATTCAGAGAACACCGGGGAGCTGTTTTTT.

CDR3 nucleotides: TGTGCCAGCAGTGGATCCACTAGCGGGAGAGTGTTTGAGCAGTTCTTC. This gives the protein CASSGSTSGRVFEQFF. This chain joins TRBV6-4 and TRBJ2-1; TRBD2 matches at 11 bases. Germline assignment: CDR1 MRHNA and CDR2 SNTAGT. The CDR3 is 16 amino acids. V lost 4 bases to trimming and J lost 9 bases; unmatched junction nucleotides: 11.

The count of this clone is one. The genes are TRBV6-2 or TRBV6-3 and TRBJ2-1; D is undetermined. The CDR3 is 13 residues long. Germline V CDR1 and CDR2: MNHEY, SVGEGT. V lost 6 bases and J 5 bases, leaving 11 bases between the germline ends. CDR3: CASSRYIDNEQFF. The DNA for the CDR3 is TGTGCCAGCAGCCGTTACATCGACAATGAGCAGTTCTTC.

V gene TRBV27 combines with J gene TRBJ1-1; possibly TRBD1 for D (6 bases). Between the trimmed V and J ends, which lost 3 bases and 1 base, there was a span of 12 bases. CDR3 length equals 15 residues. Germline CDR1 is MNHEY and CDR2 is SMNVEV (reference sequence). The CDR3 nucleotides are TGTGCCAGCAGTTTCAGGGGCTCACCGAACACTGAAGCTTTCTTT. It encodes CASSFRGSPNTEAFF.

The gene calls are TRBV28 and TRBJ1-2; 7 nucleotides align to TRBD1. The CDR3 spans 15 residues. Germline-derived CDR1 and CDR2 are MDHEN and SYDVKM. V was pared by 1 base and J by 8 bases, with 10 bases of the junction left unmatched. The DNA of the CDR3 is TGTGCCAGCAGTTTATCCGGGACAGCCGCAGGAGGCTACACCTTC. As protein: CASSLSGTAAGGYTF.

J is TRBJ1-5 and V is TRBV5-8; D is perhaps TRBD1 (5 bases). Trimming shortened V by 4 bases and J by 1 base, and 15 bases separated the two germline ends. This CDR3 has 16 residues. The germline CDR1 and CDR2 sequences are SGHTS and YDEGEE. CDR3 coding DNA: TGTGCCAGCAGCGGGGGGGATAACAGGAGCAATCAGCCCCAGCATTTT. The encoded protein is CASSGGDNRSNQPQHF.

This clone was observed a few times. The V call is TRBV9, the J call TRBJ1-3; TRBD1 agrees at 10 bases. Trimming took 3 bases from V and 4 from J; bases not matched to a gene: 4. This CDR3 comprises 15 residues. Germline CDR1 is SGDLS and CDR2 is YYNGEE. The CDR3 spells CASSGQGAIGNTIYF. The CDR3 nucleotides are TGTGCCAGCAGCGGACAGGGGGCTATCGGAAACACCATATATTTT.

J is TRBJ2-1 and V is TRBV14; no clear D gene. The germline V gene encodes CDR1 SGHDN and CDR2 FVKESK. The CDR3 contains 13 residues. V lost 2 bases and J lost 8, with 10 bases in between. The chain's CDR3 is CASSQNFDDEQFF. CDR3 bases: TGTGCCAGCAGCCAAAACTTCGACGATGAGCAGTTCTTC.

The chain uses TRBV6-5 and TRBJ1-6, with D unresolved. This CDR3 contains 15 residues. The germline V gene encodes CDR1 MNHEY and CDR2 SVGAGI. Trimming pared 5 bases from V and 5 bases from J, leaving 13 bases between. CDR3 amino acids: CASSLRRGNNSPLHF. The CDR3 DNA reads as TGTGCCAGCAGTCTCCGACGTGGGAATAATTCACCCCTCCACTTT.

This chain links TRBV18 with TRBJ1-2; 7 positions agree with TRBD1. With 5 bases clipped from V and 1 base from J, the junction kept 7 bases outside the gene matches. The CDR3 consists of 15 residues. Germline CDR1 and CDR2: KGHSH and LQKENI. CDR3 DNA: TGTGCCAGCTCATCCGCCGGGACAGTTAACTATGGCTACACCTTC. It codes for CASSSAGTVNYGYTF.